The TCR beta chain under discussion was sequenced for a study of T cell responses to AZD1222 COVID-19 vaccine. Only in-frame clones appear in the TCRdb table, and some are missing; sequencing was by immunoSEQ multiplex PCR. The sample carries about 150,000 clones, almost 85% recorded once. For this clone: Its target is not known.

Broader study findings: Without day 14 samples, only post-peak T cell repertoires were studied. Just six AZD1222 recipients were seropositive at baseline. Nearly half of the spike-specific TCRs reportedly recognize variant regions that carry no mutations.

V lost 0 bases, J lost 2 bases, and 10 bases lay in between. Germline CDR1 and CDR2: SGHNT and YENEEA. The CDR3 contains 16 residues. Specimen: peripheral blood, collected 28 days after the second dose of the MenACWY control vaccine. The TCR originated in an adult who received the MenACWY meningococcal vaccine as a control. The chain joins TRBV11-3 to TRBJ2-2; D is possibly TRBD2 (5 bases). CDR3: CASSLDPSPNTGELFF. In nucleotides, the CDR3 is TGTGCCAGCAGCTTAGATCCTAGCCCAAACACCGGGGAGCTGTTTTTT.